A selection of T cell receptor beta chains follows, all from one sample in a study of T cell responses to AZD1222 COVID-19 vaccine. The assay was immunoSEQ multiplex PCR, and TCRdb's table has in-frame clones only and misses some. The repertoire has roughly 76,000 clones, roughly 88% of them found once; the top ten carry under 13%. The starting material was peripheral blood, obtained on day 0 of AZD1222 vaccination. All receptors come from an adult in good health. CDR3s include the opening cysteine and the closing phenylalanine or tryptophan. The order of the fields is clone size, J gene, D gene, V gene, CDR3 protein, CDR3 DNA. D genes are given only for firm matches. Clone size is not always given. Where it is, it says once, few, many or a class for expanded clones.

.	TRBJ1-5	TRBD1	TRBV10-3	CAISATGEGNQPQHF	TGTGCCATCAGCGCCACAGGGGAGGGCAATCAGCCCCAGCATTTT
.	TRBJ2-2	.	TRBV3-1/TRBV3-2	CASSQRGTGELFF	TGTGCCAGCAGCCAGAGGGGCACCGGGGAGCTGTTTTTT
.	TRBJ1-3	.	TRBV30	CAWSWYEKHSGNTIYF	TGTGCCTGGAGTTGGTATGAGAAACACTCTGGAAACACCATATATTTT
.	TRBJ2-2	TRBD1	TRBV19	CASSIRDRDGTGELFF	TGTGCCAGTAGTATACGAGACAGGGATGGTACCGGGGAGCTGTTTTTT
few	TRBJ1-2	.	TRBV7-9	CASSLEWDSASRGYTF	TGTGCCAGCAGCTTAGAATGGGACTCGGCATCGAGAGGCTACACCTTC
.	TRBJ1-1	TRBD1	TRBV6-5	CASSYPGQQSRGEAFF	TGTGCCAGCAGTTACCCGGGACAGCAATCTCGGGGAGAAGCTTTCTTT
.	TRBJ1-6	TRBD1	TRBV9	CASSVAGTGGSPLHF	TGTGCCAGCAGCGTAGCCGGGACAGGGGGTTCACCCCTCCACTTT
.	TRBJ1-2	.	TRBV7-2	CASSLKGQDYGYTF	TGTGCCAGCAGCTTAAAAGGGCAGGACTATGGCTACACCTTC
.	TRBJ2-7	TRBD2	TRBV6-6	CASSRFVEGLAGGLEQYF	TGTGCCAGCAGCCGATTCGTGGAGGGACTAGCGGGAGGGCTCGAGCAGTACTTC
few	TRBJ2-5	.	TRBV7-2	CASSSAGAETQYF	TGTGCCAGCAGCTCGGCCGGCGCGGAGACCCAGTACTTC